This entry lists 6 T cell receptor beta chains sequenced from one sample in a study of T-cell reconstitution after alpha-beta-depleted transplantation in children. During its preparation, the TCRbeta library received unique molecular identifiers. Each CDR3 protein gets one entry after TCRdb re-called the PCR reads with MiXCR. The data contain 700,000 to 950,000 distinct CDR3 sequences, around 15% of them seen just once; the ten biggest clones take up under 6%. The starting material was PBMCs, mostly from graft donor cells, obtained 360 days after TCRalphabeta/CD19-depleted stem cell transplant. The receptor source for this set is a male patient under 18 who had a stem cell transplant for acute lymphoblastic leukemia, so the T cells may come from the graft donor.

The table lists this clonotype with many counts. The chain is built from TRBV6-5 and TRBJ2-7, with 11 bases lining up with TRBD2. This CDR3 has 14 residues. V lost 4 bases, J lost 6 bases, and 5 bases stayed unmatched. The germline V gene encodes CDR1 MNHEY and CDR2 SVGAGI. The CDR3 nucleotides read TGTGCCAGCAGTTCGATACTAGCGGGAGCCGAGCAGTACTTC. Protein sequence: CASSSILAGAEQYF.

There are many counts of this clonotype. The chain links TRBV2 to TRBJ2-5, with TRBD1 matching over 7 bases. This CDR3 spans 15 amino acids. J lost 2 bases, V lost 2 bases, and 5 bases had no gene match. Germline V lookup: CDR1 SNHLY, CDR2 FYNNEI. CDR3 nucleotides: TGTGCCAGCAGTGAAACAGGGGCGAATCAAGAGACCCAGTACTTC. Translated, it gives CASSETGANQETQYF.

This chain joins TRBV11-2 and TRBJ2-5, with TRBD1 identical over 11 bases. Trimming cost V 5 bases and J 5 bases; bases outside gene matches: 7. This CDR3 is 15 amino acids long. Germline CDR1 reads SGHAT; CDR2 reads FQNNGV. The CDR3 coding sequence is TGTGCCAGCAGCGCCGGGACAGGGGGTGATGAGACCCAGTACTTC. Protein product: CASSAGTGGDETQYF.

This clonotype turned up a few times. This chain connects TRBV18 to TRBJ2-1; 12 bases align to TRBD2. Germline V gene lookup returns CDR1 KGHSH and CDR2 LQKENI. The V gene end was trimmed by 1 base and the J gene end by 8 bases; junction bases not matched to a gene: 3. CDR3 size: 15 residues. The CDR3, as DNA: TGTGCCAGCTCACCACAGACTAGCGGGGGCGATGAGCAGTTCTTC. Translating it yields CASSPQTSGGDEQFF.

The rearrangement uses TRBV20-1 and TRBJ1-5, with a tentative D call TRBD1 (5 bases). The CDR3 loop spans 16 amino acids. Germline loops: CDR1 DFQATT, CDR2 SNEGSKA (reference sequence). Trimming took off 5 bases at V and 7 bases at J, with 24 bases between the two ends. The CDR3 nucleotides are TGCAGTGCTCGGGATGTAAGGGACGGTCTCATGCAGCCCCAGCATTTT. Residues: CSARDVRDGLMQPQHF.

The chain employs TRBV4-2 and TRBJ2-2; 7 bases map to TRBD1. The CDR3 length is 15 residues. J lost 5 bases, V lost 1 base, and 4 bases had no gene match. Germline V CDR1 and CDR2: LGHNA, YNFKEQ. CDR3 DNA sequence: TGTGCCAGCAGCCAAGGGACAGGAAGGACCGGGGAGCTGTTTTTT. It encodes CASSQGTGRTGELFF.